The T cell receptor (beta chain) under discussion was sequenced for a study of blood T cells in healthy people across ages. Researchers isolated at least 6 million PBMCs per sample. A word on this clonotype: Its antigen is unknown.

A second PCR, run for roughly 7 to 12 cycles, used a sample-barcoded 5' primer plus a J-beta primer mix. TCRdb fed the 5' RACE reads into MiXCR, producing one record per CDR3 protein. This sample yields 750,000 to 950,000 distinct CDR3 sequences, of which 20% to 30% are seen a single time; under 3% belongs to the top ten. V lost 5 bases and J lost 3; bases outside the gene matches: 7. Germline V gene data show CDR1 as ENHRY and CDR2 as SYGVKD. There are 15 residues in the CDR3. Findings and limits, study-wide: Naive T cell percentage and TCR beta diversity correlated strongly. Measured against age, TCR beta diversity per million T cells decreased in a roughly linear manner.

The sample also formed part of further work on T cells of mothers and their children.

The sequence came from a boy aged 5-17 years in good health. The sequenced material came from blood. The chain employs TRBV10-3 and TRBJ2-5, with TRBD1 identical over 9 bases. DNA for the CDR3: TGTGCCATCAGTTACAGGGGGCGCCCGGAAGAGACCCAGTACTTC. Its translation: CAISYRGRPEETQYF.